This T cell receptor beta chain was obtained from a study of regulatory T cells in long-lasting Graves disease. General study findings and limits: Those with persistent disease had in common more public clonotypes (fewer than 3,000) than new patients (about 970).

As for time point: persistent/refractory GD, antithyroid drugs over 5 years with positive TRAb. RNA from PBMCs was the source of the TCR library. With iRepertoire HTBI primers and Arm-PCR of CDR3 regions, TCR beta libraries were built. Each CDR3 protein gets one entry after TCRdb re-called the multiplex PCR reads with MiXCR. Found here are some 420,000 distinct CDR3 sequences, approximately 23% of them singletons; the top ten hold 10% to 15%. Germline assignment: CDR1 MDHEN and CDR2 SYDVKM. V was shortened by 11 bases and J by 0 bases, with 9 bases between the two germline ends. This CDR3 has 12 amino acids. Turning to this clonotype: Antigen specificity is unknown.

The rearrangement links TRBV28 to TRBJ2-3, with D tentatively TRBD2 (5 bases). The specimen comprised peripheral blood mononuclear cells (PBMCs), sampled when the disease was refractory, from a patient treated with antithyroid drugs. The TCR sequence derives from a female donor with Graves disease. CDR3 nucleotide sequence: TGTGCCCTACGGGGTAGCACAGATACGCAGTATTTT. Translating it yields CALRGSTDTQYF.